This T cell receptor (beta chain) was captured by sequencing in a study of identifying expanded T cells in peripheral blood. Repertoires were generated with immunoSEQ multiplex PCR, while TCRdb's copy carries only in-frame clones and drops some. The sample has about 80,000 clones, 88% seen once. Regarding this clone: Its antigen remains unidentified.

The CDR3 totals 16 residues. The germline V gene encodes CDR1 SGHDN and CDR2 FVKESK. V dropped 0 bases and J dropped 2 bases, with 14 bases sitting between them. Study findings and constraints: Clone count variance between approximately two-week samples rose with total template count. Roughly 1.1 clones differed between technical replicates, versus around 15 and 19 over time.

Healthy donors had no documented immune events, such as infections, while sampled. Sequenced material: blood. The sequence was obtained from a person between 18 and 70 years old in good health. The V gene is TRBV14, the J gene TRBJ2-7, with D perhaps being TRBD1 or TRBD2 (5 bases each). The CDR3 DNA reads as TGTGCCAGCAGCCAAGAAGCGAGGGACCCTCCCTACGAGCAGTACTTC. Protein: CASSQEARDPPYEQYF.